The 25 T cell receptor beta chains reported below all come from one sample, sequenced in a study of blood T cell repertoires in COVID-19. Using immunoSEQ multiplex PCR, the repertoire was profiled, and TCRdb retains in-frame clones only, with some absent. The sample has around 170,000 clones; 90% to 95% are singletons. Input material: peripheral blood. The receptor set was obtained from a man aged 50-60 years with acute or convalescent COVID-19.

The rearrangement links TRBV6-2 or TRBV6-3 to TRBJ1-1; TRBD1 matches at 7 bases. This CDR3 is built from 12 residues. Trimming removed 5 bases from V and 3 bases from J; junction bases left unmatched: 0. Germline CDR1 and CDR2: MNHEY and SVGEGT. The CDR3 here is CASSTGDTEAFF. The CDR3 coding sequence is TGTGCCAGCAGTACAGGGGACACTGAAGCTTTCTTT.

This clone occurred a few times. The chain employs TRBV28 and TRBJ2-6; tentatively, D is TRBD2 (5 bases). Germline V lookup: CDR1 MDHEN, CDR2 SYDVKM. This CDR3 comprises 18 residues. V was clipped by 3 bases and J by 0 bases, with 15 bases between them. CDR3 DNA sequence: TGTGCCAGCAGTTTGGGAATAGGACTGATCTCTGGGGCCAACGTCCTGACTTTC. Its protein is CASSLGIGLISGANVLTF.

The rearrangement links TRBV6-5 to TRBJ2-1, with D maybe TRBD2 (5 bases). The CDR3 is made up of 15 amino acids. Germline CDR1 is MNHEY and CDR2 is SVGAGI. V was pared by 2 bases and J by 2 bases, with 10 bases between. The CDR3 region is CASSYLASPYNEQFF. The CDR3 nucleotides are TGTGCCAGCAGTTACCTGGCTAGCCCCTACAATGAGCAGTTCTTC.

V usage is TRBV10-3 and J usage is TRBJ1-2; TRBD1 agrees at 9 bases. The germline CDR1 and CDR2 sequences are ENHRY and SYGVKD. Losses at the gene ends were 7 bases for V and 0 bases for J; bases not matched to a gene: 6. The CDR3 length is 15 residues. The CDR3 loop reads CAITPGQGPNYGYTF. The CDR3 region has the DNA TGTGCCATCACTCCAGGACAGGGGCCTAACTATGGCTACACCTTC.

V gene TRBV28 combines with J gene TRBJ1-6; D is unresolved. The V gene lost 6 bases and the J gene lost 9 bases, with 9 bases spanning the gap. Germline V CDR1 and CDR2: MDHEN, SYDVKM. This CDR3 region has 12 residues. This CDR3 is CASRDYSSPLHF. Here the CDR3 DNA reads TGTGCCAGCAGGGACTATTCTTCACCCCTCCACTTT.

The CDR3 bases are TGCAGCGTTGAAGTCTGGCTAGCGGATGCTACAGATACGCAGTATTTT. Translation: CSVEVWLADATDTQYF. The J gene is TRBJ2-3, the V gene TRBV29-1; 7 bases agree with TRBD2. V was pared by 1 base and J by 3 bases, with 10 bases of the junction left unmatched. Germline assignment: CDR1 SQVTM and CDR2 ANQGSEA. The CDR3 runs 16 residues.

The CDR3 loop reads CASRKAPTNEKLFF. The CDR3 DNA sequence: TGTGCCAGCAGGAAAGCCCCAACTAATGAAAAACTGTTTTTT. The chain employs TRBV28 and TRBJ1-4; no clear D. Germline V CDR1 and CDR2: MDHEN, SYDVKM. The CDR3 has 14 residues. V was clipped by 6 bases and J by 0 bases, with 8 bases between them.

This chain uses TRBV28 with TRBJ2-3, with 9 nucleotides matching TRBD1. The J segment lost 7 bases and the V segment lost 1 base, leaving 6 bases of the junction unmatched. This CDR3 is 15 amino acids long. Germline V gives CDR1 MDHEN, CDR2 SYDVKM. The CDR3 DNA is TGTGCCAGCAGTTTATCAGCAGGGACAGGGTATACGCAGTATTTT. It translates to CASSLSAGTGYTQYF.

The V gene is TRBV6-2 or TRBV6-3, the J gene TRBJ2-5; 7 positions agree with TRBD1. J was trimmed by 4 bases and V by 5 bases; bases with no gene match: 4. The length of the CDR3 is 13 residues. Germline CDR1 and CDR2: MNHEY and SVGEGT. Written as DNA, the CDR3 is TGTGCCAGCAGTACGACAGGGCCAGAGACCCAGTACTTC. It encodes CASSTTGPETQYF.

The chain joins TRBV7-9 to TRBJ2-7; TRBD1 matches at 9 bases. V lost 5 bases, J lost 7 bases, and 3 bases stayed unmatched. The germline gives CDR1 SEHNR, CDR2 FQNEAQ (reference sequence). This CDR3 contains 12 residues. This chain's CDR3 is CASSRDRGEQYF. CDR3 nucleotide sequence: TGTGCCAGCAGCCGCGACAGGGGGGAGCAGTACTTC.

This chain uses TRBV5-1 with TRBJ2-2, with D perhaps matching TRBD2 (5 bases). The CDR3 has 14 amino acids. Germline V gene lookup returns CDR1 SGHRS and CDR2 YFSETQ. The V gene lost 6 bases and the J gene lost 4 bases, with 13 bases spanning the gap. In DNA, the CDR3 is TGCGCCAGCACATTAAGGGAGCCCACCGGGGAGCTGTTTTTT. It translates to CASTLREPTGELFF.

The chain is built from TRBV9 and TRBJ1-1, with 11 bases lining up with TRBD1. Germline V gene data show CDR1 as SGDLS and CDR2 as YYNGEE. V shed 0 bases, J shed 3 bases, and the junction held 1 base outside the gene matches. CDR3 size: 15 residues. In nucleotides, the CDR3 is TGTGCCAGCAGCGTAGGGGGACAGGGGGACACTGAAGCTTTCTTT. This gives the protein CASSVGGQGDTEAFF.

The chain carries TRBV28 and TRBJ2-1; 9 positions match TRBD1. The germline V gene encodes CDR1 MDHEN and CDR2 SYDVKM. This CDR3 has 13 residues. The V segment lost 7 bases and the J segment 9 bases; nucleotides outside the gene matches: 7. CDR3 sequence (DNA): TGTGCCAGCAAACGGGGACAGGGTGGTGAGCAGTTCTTC. Its protein product is CASKRGQGGEQFF.

V gene TRBV5-4 combines with J gene TRBJ2-2, with a possible D match to TRBD1 (6 bases). Looked up from germline, CDR1 is SGHNT and CDR2 is YYREEE (reference sequence). V lost 1 base to trimming and J lost 6 bases, with 10 bases between them. This CDR3 comprises 14 residues. The CDR3 DNA reads TGTGCCAGCAGCTTGTATCAGGGGTCCGGGGAGCTGTTTTTT. Translated, it gives CASSLYQGSGELFF.

The chain has TRBV19 and TRBJ1-1; possible D gene TRBD1, 5 bases. Germline values: CDR1 LNHDA, CDR2 SQIVND (reference sequence). Trimming cost V 4 bases and J 4 bases, with 19 bases left between them. The CDR3 consists of 16 residues. This CDR3 is CASSRKIGESGTEAFF. The CDR3 DNA sequence: TGTGCCAGTAGTAGGAAAATAGGGGAATCTGGCACTGAAGCTTTCTTT.

This clone was observed a single time. The chain links TRBV27 to TRBJ1-5; 7 bases fit TRBD1. V shed 2 bases and J 0 bases; nucleotides not matched to a gene: 10. Germline-derived CDR1 and CDR2 are MNHEY and SMNVEV (reference sequence). The length of the CDR3 is 18 residues. CDR3 in amino acids: CASSLKGLGQNSNQPQHF. As DNA, the CDR3 is TGTGCCAGCAGTTTAAAGGGACTGGGACAGAATAGCAATCAGCCCCAGCATTTT.

V usage is TRBV7-9 and J usage is TRBJ1-1; D ambiguous. The V and J ends lost 6 bases and 8 bases respectively, with 4 bases between them. The CDR3 is made up of 9 amino acids. Per the germline V gene, CDR1 is SEHNR and CDR2 is FQNEAQ (reference sequence). This CDR3 is CASRREAFF. CDR3 DNA sequence: TGTGCCAGCAGGCGCGAAGCTTTCTTT.

The rearrangement links TRBV27 to TRBJ2-7, with D perhaps TRBD2 (6 bases). CDR1 MNHEY and CDR2 SMNVEV come from the germline V gene (reference sequence). V was clipped by 2 bases and J by 12 bases, with 11 bases between them. This CDR3 is 11 amino acids long. CDR3 sequence: CASSLRRVVYF. DNA of the CDR3: TGTGCCAGCAGTTTAAGGAGGGTTGTGTACTTC.

This chain links TRBV5-6 with TRBJ2-1, with 7 bases that match TRBD1. The germline V gene has CDR1 SGHDT and CDR2 YYEEEE. J was trimmed by 15 bases and V by 4 bases; bases with no gene match: 13. CDR3 length equals 13 residues. Here the CDR3 DNA reads TGTGCCAGCAGCAGGGGACAGACGGGGCCCCGGTTCTTC. Its protein product is CASSRGQTGPRFF.

J is TRBJ2-5 and V is TRBV11-2, with D possibly TRBD1 on 5 matching bases. CDR3 length equals 16 residues. V shed 1 base and J shed 5 bases, with 17 bases lying between them. Germline V gene sequence: CDR1 SGHAT, CDR2 FQNNGV. In DNA form, the CDR3 reads TGTGCCAGCAGCTTAGTGTTCGGCGCAGGGCTTGAGACCCAGTACTTC. It yields the protein CASSLVFGAGLETQYF.

The V gene is TRBV10-3, the J gene TRBJ2-5, with 9 bases identical to TRBD2. This CDR3 spans 16 amino acids. Germline values: CDR1 ENHRY, CDR2 SYGVKD. The V and J ends lost 2 bases and 2 bases, in that order; junction bases with no gene match: 6. The CDR3 sequence: CAISEGQAGGQETQYF. The DNA of the CDR3 is TGTGCCATCAGTGAGGGACAAGCGGGGGGACAAGAGACCCAGTACTTC.

This rearrangement joins TRBV28 to TRBJ2-5; perhaps TRBD2 as D (6 bases). There are 14 residues in the CDR3. V was shortened by 6 bases and J by 5 bases, with 16 bases between the two germline ends. Looked up from germline, CDR1 is MDHEN and CDR2 is SYDVKM. DNA for the CDR3: TGTGCCAGCAGCCAATCGGGGGTTATGGAGACCCAGTACTTC. Translated: CASSQSGVMETQYF.

This chain links TRBV4-3 with TRBJ2-1; TRBD2 aligns across 14 bases. The J segment lost 5 bases and the V segment lost 1 base, leaving 4 bases of the junction unmatched. The CDR3 loop spans 17 amino acids. Germline CDR1 reads LGHNA; CDR2 reads YSLEER. CDR3 nucleotide sequence: TGCGCCAGCAGCCAAGGACTAGCGGGGGGGGAGGACAATGAGCAGTTCTTC. Translation gives CASSQGLAGGEDNEQFF.

V gene TRBV28 combines with J gene TRBJ1-5, with 9 bases aligning to TRBD1. The CDR3 has 15 residues. Germline V gene data show CDR1 as MDHEN and CDR2 as SYDVKM. V dropped 6 bases and J dropped 4; count of bases not matched to a gene: 7. CDR3 amino acids: CASSTTGGGNQPQHF. CDR3 bases: TGTGCCAGCAGCACGACAGGGGGAGGAAATCAGCCCCAGCATTTT.

As DNA, the CDR3 is TGTGCCAGCAGTTCGCCGACAGGGTTCGGCAATCAGCCCCAGCATTTT. This encodes CASSSPTGFGNQPQHF. J is TRBJ1-5 and V is TRBV6-6; 7 bases map to TRBD1. V shed 4 bases and J 2 bases; nucleotides not matched to a gene: 8. CDR1 and CDR2 from the germline V gene are MNHNY and SVGAGI (reference sequence). The length of the CDR3 is 16 residues.